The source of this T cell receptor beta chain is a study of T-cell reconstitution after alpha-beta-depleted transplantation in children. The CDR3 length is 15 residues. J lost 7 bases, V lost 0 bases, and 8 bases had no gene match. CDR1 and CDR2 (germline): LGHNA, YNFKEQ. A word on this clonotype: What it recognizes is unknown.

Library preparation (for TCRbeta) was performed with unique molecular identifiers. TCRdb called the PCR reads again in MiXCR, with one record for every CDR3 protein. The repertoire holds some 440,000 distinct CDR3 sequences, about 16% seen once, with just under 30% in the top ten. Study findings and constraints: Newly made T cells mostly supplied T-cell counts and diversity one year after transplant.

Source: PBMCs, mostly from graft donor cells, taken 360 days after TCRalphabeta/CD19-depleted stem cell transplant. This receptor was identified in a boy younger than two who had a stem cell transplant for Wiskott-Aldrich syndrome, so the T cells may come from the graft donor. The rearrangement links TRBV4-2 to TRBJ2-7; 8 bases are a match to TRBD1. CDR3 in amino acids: CASSQDRGQGVEQYF. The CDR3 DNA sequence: TGTGCCAGCAGCCAAGATCGCGGACAGGGTGTTGAGCAGTACTTC.